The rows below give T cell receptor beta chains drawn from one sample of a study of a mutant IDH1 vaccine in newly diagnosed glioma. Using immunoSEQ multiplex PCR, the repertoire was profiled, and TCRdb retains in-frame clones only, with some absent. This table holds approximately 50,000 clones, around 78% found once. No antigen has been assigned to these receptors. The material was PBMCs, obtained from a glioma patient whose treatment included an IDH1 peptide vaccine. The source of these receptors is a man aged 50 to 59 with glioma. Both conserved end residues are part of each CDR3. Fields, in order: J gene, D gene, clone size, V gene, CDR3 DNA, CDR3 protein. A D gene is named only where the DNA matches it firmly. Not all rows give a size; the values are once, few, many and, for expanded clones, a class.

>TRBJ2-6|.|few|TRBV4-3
TGCGCCAGCAGCCAAGGGGGGGGCGTTCGGGCCAACGTCCTGACTTTC
CASSQGGGVRANVLTF
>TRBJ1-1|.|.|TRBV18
TGTGCCAGCTCACCAGGGCCGTACACTGAAGCTTTCTTT
CASSPGPYTEAFF
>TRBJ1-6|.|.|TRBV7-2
TGTGCCAGCAGCTTGACAGGCGTTAATTCACCCCTCCACTTT
CASSLTGVNSPLHF
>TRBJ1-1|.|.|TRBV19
TGTGCCAGTAGGACCGGGCACACTGAAGCTTTCTTT
CASRTGHTEAFF
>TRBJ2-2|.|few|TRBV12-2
TGTGCAAGTCGCTTGAAGGGGGCCGGGGCAGAGGAAGGCAACACCGGGGAGCTGTTTTTT
CASRLKGAGAEEGNTGELFF
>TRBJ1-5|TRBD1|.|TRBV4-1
TGCGCCAGCAGCCATACAGGGGAGAATCAGCCCCAGCATTTT
CASSHTGENQPQHF
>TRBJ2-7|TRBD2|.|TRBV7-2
TGTGCCAGCAGCTTAGGGACTAGCGGTTCCTACGAGCAGTACTTC
CASSLGTSGSYEQYF
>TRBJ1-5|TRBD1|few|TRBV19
TGTGCCAGTACCCCCCAGACAGGGGGCGGTCAGCCCCAGCATTTT
CASTPQTGGGQPQHF
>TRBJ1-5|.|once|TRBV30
TGTGCCTGGTCCCGGGACCTCAATCAGCCCCAGCATTTT
CAWSRDLNQPQHF
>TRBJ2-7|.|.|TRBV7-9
TGTGCCAGCAGCCCCGACTGGGGCAGAAAGCAGCAGTACTTC
CASSPDWGRKQQYF
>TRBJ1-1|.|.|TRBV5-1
TGCGCCAGCAGCCTTTTCTCTGAGGGCGAAGCTTTCTTT
CASSLFSEGEAFF
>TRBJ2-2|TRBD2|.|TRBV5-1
TGCGCCAGCAGCCGGGGGACTACTAACACCGGGGAGCTGTTTTTT
CASSRGTTNTGELFF
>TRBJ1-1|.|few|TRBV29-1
TGCAGCGTTTGTCAGTCTAACACTGAAGCTTTCTTT
CSVCQSNTEAFF
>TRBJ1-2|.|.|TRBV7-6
TGTGCCAGCAGCCCCGAGGCGGACACGAATAACTATGGCTACACCTTC
CASSPEADTNNYGYTF
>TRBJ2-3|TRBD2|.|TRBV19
TGTGCCAGTAGTCCTAGCGGGGGGTTTCGCACAGATACGCAGTATTTT
CASSPSGGFRTDTQYF
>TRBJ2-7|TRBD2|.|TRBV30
TGTGCCTGGAGTGTAGTCGGGGGGTTTAAGGAGCAGTACTTC
CAWSVVGGFKEQYF
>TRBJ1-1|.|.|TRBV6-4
TGTGCCAGCAGTGATACTGCATGGACTGAAGCTTTCTTT
CASSDTAWTEAFF
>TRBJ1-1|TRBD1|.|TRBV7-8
TGTGCCAGCAGCTTAGCGGGGGGGACAGGGACCACTGAAGCTTTCTTT
CASSLAGGTGTTEAFF
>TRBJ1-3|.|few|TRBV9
TGTGCCAGCAGCCGTAGCCCGACGGAAGGAAACACCATATATTTT
CASSRSPTEGNTIYF
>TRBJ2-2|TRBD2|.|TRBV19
TGTGCCAGTAGTCAAATAGCGGGGTCGAACACCGGGGAGCTGTTTTTT
CASSQIAGSNTGELFF
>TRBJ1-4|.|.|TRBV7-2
TGTGCCAGCAGCCCTAGGGGGAGGCTTAATGAAAAACTGTTTTTT
CASSPRGRLNEKLFF
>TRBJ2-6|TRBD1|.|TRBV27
TGTGCCAGCACTTGGCGACCGGGACAGGGGGCCAACGTCCTGACTTTC
CASTWRPGQGANVLTF
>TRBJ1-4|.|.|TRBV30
TGTGCCTGGAGTGTACGAGGGCGTGAAAAACTGTTTTTT
CAWSVRGREKLFF
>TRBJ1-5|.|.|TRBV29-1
TGCAGCGTTCGAGGAGACCCCAATCAGCCCCAGCATTTT
CSVRGDPNQPQHF
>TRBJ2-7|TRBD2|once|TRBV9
TGTGCCAGCAGCGAAGGGACCGGGGGGGCCTACGAGCAGTACTTC
CASSEGTGGAYEQYF
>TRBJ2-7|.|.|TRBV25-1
TGTGCCAGCAGAGGGGGTAGCTACGAGCAGTACTTC
CASRGGSYEQYF
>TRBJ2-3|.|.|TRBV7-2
TGTGCCAGCAGCTTAGGACTTCCCCTCACAGATACGCAGTATTTT
CASSLGLPLTDTQYF
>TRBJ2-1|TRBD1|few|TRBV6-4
TGTGCCAGCAGCCCGGGACAGGGGGCCTACAATGAGCAGTTCTTC
CASSPGQGAYNEQFF
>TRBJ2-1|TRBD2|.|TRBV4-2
TGTGCCAGCAGCCAAGAGCCTAGCGGACGCTACAATGAGCAGTTCTTC
CASSQEPSGRYNEQFF
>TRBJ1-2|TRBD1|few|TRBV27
TGTGCCAGCAGTCCACAGGGGGGATATGGCTACACCTTC
CASSPQGGYGYTF
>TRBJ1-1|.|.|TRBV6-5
TGTGCCAGCAGTTACCTTCGGGAGGGCACTGAAGCTTTCTTT
CASSYLREGTEAFF
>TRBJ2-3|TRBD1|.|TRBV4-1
TGCGCCAGCACCCTCGAGGGGGCCCTCCAGGATACGCAGTATTTT
CASTLEGALQDTQYF
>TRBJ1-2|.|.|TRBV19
TGTGCCACTCGCGGGGAGCCCTATGGCTACACCTTC
CATRGEPYGYTF
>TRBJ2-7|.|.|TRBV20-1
TGCAGTGCCGACGGCTCCTACGAGCAGTACTTC
CSADGSYEQYF
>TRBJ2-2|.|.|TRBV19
TGTGCCAGTAGGGCGGGAAAGGTCACCGGGGAGCTGTTTTTT
CASRAGKVTGELFF
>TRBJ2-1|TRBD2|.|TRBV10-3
TGTGCCATCAGTGGGAGCGGGGGGACTTACAATGAGCAGTTCTTC
CAISGSGGTYNEQFF
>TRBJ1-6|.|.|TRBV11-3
TGTGCCAGCAGCACCTCGGGGTCACCCCTCCACTTT
CASSTSGSPLHF
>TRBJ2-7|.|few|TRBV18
TGTGCCAGCTCACCAATCCGGAGCGAGCAGTACTTC
CASSPIRSEQYF
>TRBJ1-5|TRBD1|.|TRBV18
TGTGCCAGCTCACCAGCAGGACAGGGGCGCAATCAGCCCCAGCATTTT
CASSPAGQGRNQPQHF
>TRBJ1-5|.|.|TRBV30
TGTGCCTGGAGTGTATTGTATAGCAATCAGCCCCAGCATTTT
CAWSVLYSNQPQHF
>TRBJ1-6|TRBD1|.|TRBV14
TGTGCCAGCAGCCATGGACAGGTTACTAATTCACCCCTCCACTTT
CASSHGQVTNSPLHF
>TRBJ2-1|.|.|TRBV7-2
TGTGCCAGCAGCTTCGACCAGGGGAACGATGAGCAGTTCTTC
CASSFDQGNDEQFF
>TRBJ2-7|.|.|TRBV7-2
TGTGCCAGCAGCTTAGAGTGGGCTTCCTCCTACGAGCAGTACTTC
CASSLEWASSYEQYF
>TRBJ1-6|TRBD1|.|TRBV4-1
TGCGCCAGCAGCCAAGAAGGGACAGGGAATTATTCACCCCTCCACTTT
CASSQEGTGNYSPLHF
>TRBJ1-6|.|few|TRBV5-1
TGCGCCAGCAGCTTGGCCGAGGGGAGTGATTCACCCCTCCACTTT
CASSLAEGSDSPLHF